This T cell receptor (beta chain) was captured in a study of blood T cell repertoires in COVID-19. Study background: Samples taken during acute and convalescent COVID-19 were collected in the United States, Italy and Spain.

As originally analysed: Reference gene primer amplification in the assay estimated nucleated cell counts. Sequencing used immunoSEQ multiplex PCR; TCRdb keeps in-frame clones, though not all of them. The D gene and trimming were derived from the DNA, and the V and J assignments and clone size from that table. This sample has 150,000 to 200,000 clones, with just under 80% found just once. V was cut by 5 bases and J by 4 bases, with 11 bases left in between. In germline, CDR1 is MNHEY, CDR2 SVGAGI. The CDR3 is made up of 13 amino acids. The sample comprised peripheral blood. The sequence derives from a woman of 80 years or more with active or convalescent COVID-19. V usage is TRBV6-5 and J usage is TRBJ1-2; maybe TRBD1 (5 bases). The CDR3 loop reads CASSQTVGYGYTF. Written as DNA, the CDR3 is TGTGCCAGCAGTCAGACAGTGGGCTATGGCTACACCTTC.